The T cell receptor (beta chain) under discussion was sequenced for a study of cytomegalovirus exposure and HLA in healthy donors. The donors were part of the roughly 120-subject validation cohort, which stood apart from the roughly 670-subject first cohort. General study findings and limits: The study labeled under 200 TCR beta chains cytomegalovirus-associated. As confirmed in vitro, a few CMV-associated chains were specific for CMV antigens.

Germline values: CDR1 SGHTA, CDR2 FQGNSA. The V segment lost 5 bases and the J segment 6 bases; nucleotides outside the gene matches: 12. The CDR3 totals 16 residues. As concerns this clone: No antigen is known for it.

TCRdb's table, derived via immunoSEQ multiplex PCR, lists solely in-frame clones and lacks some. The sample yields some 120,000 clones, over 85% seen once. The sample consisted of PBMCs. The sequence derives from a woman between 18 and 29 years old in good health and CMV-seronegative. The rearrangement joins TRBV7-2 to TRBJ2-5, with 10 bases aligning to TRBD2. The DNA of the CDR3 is TGTGCCAGCAGCCCCCGTCTAGCGGGAGCTGAACAGACCCAGTACTTC. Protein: CASSPRLAGAEQTQYF.